This T cell receptor (beta chain) was obtained from a study of CD8+CD57+ T cells in acquired aplastic anemia. Across the study: Sorting CD4+ and CD8+ cells gave DNA averaging about 3.1 ug.

The template for TCR beta VDJ and CDR3 sequence profiling was genomic DNA. TCRdb re-analysed the reads in MiXCR, keeping a single row per CDR3 protein. This table holds over 45,000 distinct CDR3 sequences, about 78% found once. The receptor's source is a human donor in good health, serving as a control. Sequencing input: sorted CD4+, CD8+, or CD8+CD57+ T cells (not recorded which) from PBMCs.

CDR3 sequence reads: CASRGDSRGSPLHF. In DNA, the CDR3 is TGTGCCAGCAGGGGGGACAGTCGAGGATCACCCCTCCACTTT. V is TRBV2 and J is TRBJ1-6, with 7 positions matching TRBD1. The germline gives CDR1 SNHLY, CDR2 FYNNEI. Losses at the gene ends were 6 bases for V and 10 bases for J; bases not matched to a gene: 9. The CDR3 consists of 14 residues.